A single sample is the source of the 32 T cell receptor beta chains below, sequenced in a study of blood T cell repertoires in COVID-19 (dated by TCRdb to about 2020). The library was made by the immunoSEQ multiplex PCR assay. The table comes from immuneACCESS by way of TCRdb, which keeps in-frame sequences with V and J called. Part of the clones is missing from these tables; in studies checked, under half for an unresolved V gene and the rest for unknown reasons. For this sample there are around 99,000 clones; 84% appear just once. Jointly, the top ten make up less than 5% of the sample. Sequencing was carried out using peripheral blood. Receptors originate from a human donor in a cohort sampled during active COVID-19.

The chain combines TRBV30 with TRBJ2-1; D possibly corresponds to TRBD2 (5 bases). This CDR3 spans 13 amino acids. The germline V gene encodes CDR1 GTSNPN and CDR2 SVGIG (reference sequence). Trimming pared 2 bases from V and 12 bases from J, leaving 17 bases between. CDR3 amino acids: CAWSPLPEVGQFF. Here the CDR3 DNA reads TGTGCCTGGAGTCCCCTCCCGGAGGTAGGGCAGTTCTTC.

The CDR3 is CASSQTSVPEGFF. The CDR3 nucleotides are TGTGCCAGCAGCCAGACTAGCGTCCCCGAGGGGTTCTTC. The chain employs TRBV21-1 and TRBJ2-1; the D call of TRBD2 is as the table states it, not checked on the DNA. TRBV21-1 is an annotated pseudogene. The CDR3 runs to 13 residues.

This chain links TRBV27 with TRBJ1-2; 7 bases match TRBD1. Germline CDR1 and CDR2: MNHEY and SMNVEV (reference sequence). Trimming took 2 bases from V and 8 from J; bases not matched to a gene: 8. The CDR3 length is 14 residues. The CDR3 nucleotides are TGTGCCAGCAGTTTACGTCTAGGGGGCGAGGGCTACACCTTC. It yields the protein CASSLRLGGEGYTF.

V is TRBV20-1 and J is TRBJ1-2; D is unclear. The V and J ends lost 4 bases and 7 bases respectively, with 7 bases between them. Germline V gene sequence: CDR1 DFQATT, CDR2 SNEGSKA (reference sequence). The CDR3 totals 10 residues. The CDR3 spells CSATEGGYTF. CDR3 nucleotides: TGCAGTGCTACCGAGGGTGGCTACACCTTC.

This clone came up once. V gene TRBV3-1 (or the pseudogene TRBV3-2) combines with J gene TRBJ1-1; D is unclear. With 0 bases removed from V and 4 bases from J, the gap between germline ends came to 6 bases. The CDR3 is 13 residues long. Germline loops: CDR1 LGHDT, CDR2 YNNKEL (reference sequence). The CDR3 nucleotides read TGTGCCAGCAGCCAAGATGGAGTCACTGAAGCTTTCTTT. Amino acids: CASSQDGVTEAFF.

This clone occurred once. In DNA form, the CDR3 reads TGTGCCAGCAGTTACGCCTACCTAGCGACCACCGGGGAGCTGTTTTTT. Its translation: CASSYAYLATTGELFF. The V call is TRBV6-2 or TRBV6-3, the J call TRBJ2-2; D may be TRBD2 (6 bases). Germline lookup yields CDR1 MNHEY and CDR2 SVGEGT. Trimming took 2 bases from V and 4 from J, leaving 14 bases between them. The CDR3 is 16 amino acids.

This clone was counted between two and nine times. The V and J genes are TRBV6-2 or TRBV6-3 and TRBJ2-3, with TRBD2 matching 10 bases. Germline lookup yields CDR1 MNHEY and CDR2 SVGEGT. The CDR3 has 15 amino acids. V shed 6 bases and J 2 bases; nucleotides not matched to a gene: 5. In DNA, the CDR3 is TGTGCCAGCAGCCGACTAGCGGGCCTCACAGATACGCAGTATTTT. Its protein is CASSRLAGLTDTQYF.

CDR3: CASSHRDRVNYGYTF. CDR3 nucleotides: TGTGCCAGCAGCCACAGGGACAGGGTCAACTATGGCTACACCTTC. J is TRBJ1-2 and V is TRBV6-6, with TRBD1 identical over 9 bases. The CDR3 extends over 15 amino acids. V lost 6 bases, J lost 2 bases, and 7 bases stayed unmatched. Per germline, CDR1 MNHNY and CDR2 SVGAGI (reference sequence).

The genes are TRBV11-3 and TRBJ1-1; perhaps TRBD1 as D (5 bases). CDR1 is SGHNT and CDR2 is YENEEA in the germline V gene. The CDR3 has 13 residues. The V end lost 3 bases, the J end lost 3 bases, and 8 bases lay between the germline ends. The CDR3 loop reads CASSLTVDTEAFF. Written as DNA, the CDR3 is TGTGCCAGCAGCTTGACAGTAGACACTGAAGCTTTCTTT.

This clone has only one observation. The chain has TRBV7-3 and TRBJ2-1; D perhaps matches TRBD1 (6 bases). The germline gives CDR1 SGHTA, CDR2 FQGTGA. Trimming took 2 bases from V and 6 from J, leaving 17 bases between them. The CDR3 covers 16 residues. The DNA of the CDR3 is TGTGCCAGCAGCTTAGCCGGCAGGGGAGTGTTCAATGAGCAGTTCTTC. Protein product: CASSLAGRGVFNEQFF.

This clone was found once. The chain carries TRBV5-1 and TRBJ2-1; possibly TRBD1 for D (6 bases). The CDR3 is made up of 15 amino acids. V shed 0 bases and J shed 1 base, with 8 bases lying between them. Germline values: CDR1 SGHRS, CDR2 YFSETQ. The CDR3 is CASSLVGQSYNEQFF. In DNA, the CDR3 is TGCGCCAGCAGCTTGGTGGGACAATCCTACAATGAGCAGTTCTTC.

This chain uses TRBV7-9 with TRBJ1-4, with 8 bases fitting TRBD1. The CDR3 consists of 14 residues. V shed 5 bases, J shed 5 bases, and the junction held 4 bases outside the gene matches. The germline gives CDR1 SEHNR, CDR2 FQNEAQ (reference sequence). CDR3 sequence reads: CASSKAGGNEKLFF. In DNA form, the CDR3 reads TGTGCCAGCAGCAAAGCAGGGGGCAATGAAAAACTGTTTTTT.

The chain is built from TRBV4-1 and TRBJ1-2, with a possible D match to TRBD1 (5 bases). Germline CDR1 and CDR2: MGHRA and YSYEKL. V was cut by 4 bases and J by 1 base, with 22 bases left in between. The CDR3 is made up of 18 amino acids. This CDR3 reads CASSPIEQTARGNYGYTF. The CDR3 nucleotides are TGCGCCAGCAGCCCAATTGAACAGACAGCCCGCGGTAACTATGGCTACACCTTC.

This clone appeared a single time. The rearrangement joins TRBV5-1 to TRBJ2-3; 12 bases line up with TRBD2. There are 15 residues in the CDR3. The V segment lost 2 bases and the J segment 6 bases; nucleotides outside the gene matches: 4. CDR1 is SGHRS and CDR2 is YFSETQ in the germline V gene. The CDR3 region has the DNA TGCGCCAGCAGCTTAGAGACTAGCGGGAGTGATACGCAGTATTTT. It encodes CASSLETSGSDTQYF.

The V gene is TRBV12-3 or TRBV12-4, the J gene TRBJ2-2; no firm D call. V gave up 4 bases and J gave up 4 bases, with 7 bases separating them. The CDR3 spans 13 residues. Here the CDR3 reads CASSSDFTGELFF. The CDR3 DNA reads TGTGCCAGCAGTTCTGACTTCACCGGGGAGCTGTTTTTT.

V and J are TRBV10-3 and TRBJ2-3; TRBD1 aligns across 7 bases. CDR3 length: 14 amino acids. V gave up 2 bases and J gave up 5 bases; unmatched junction bases: 4. The germline V gene encodes CDR1 ENHRY and CDR2 SYGVKD. This CDR3 reads CAISEDRVKDTQYF. CDR3 bases: TGTGCCATCAGTGAGGACAGGGTTAAAGATACGCAGTATTTT.

J is TRBJ2-6 and V is TRBV15; D is ambiguous. The CDR3 totals 16 residues. V dropped 2 bases and J dropped 2 bases, with 10 bases sitting between them. CDR1 is LNHNV, CDR2 YYDKDF, per germline (reference sequence). The CDR3 region has the DNA TGTGCCACCAGCAGATCTCAGGTACCTGGGGCCAACGTCCTGACTTTC. The encoded protein is CATSRSQVPGANVLTF.

The rearrangement joins TRBV7-2 to TRBJ2-7, with D unresolved. This CDR3 has 16 amino acids. The germline gives CDR1 SGHTA, CDR2 FQGNSA. Trimming cost V 0 bases and J 3 bases, with 15 bases left between them. The CDR3 protein is CASSLAGNVGLYEQYF. The CDR3 nucleotides read TGTGCCAGCAGCTTAGCAGGAAACGTGGGCCTCTACGAGCAGTACTTC.

The chain has TRBV19 and TRBJ2-6; D might be TRBD1 (5 bases). The V end lost 6 bases, the J end lost 0 bases, and 6 bases lay between the germline ends. CDR1 LNHDA and CDR2 SQIVND come from the germline V gene (reference sequence). This CDR3 spans 14 amino acids. This CDR3 reads CASRDNSGANVLTF. CDR3 nucleotides: TGTGCCAGTAGGGACAACTCTGGGGCCAACGTCCTGACTTTC.

This rearrangement joins TRBV10-3 to TRBJ2-7; TRBD1 agrees at 7 bases. The CDR3 covers 12 residues. J was trimmed by 6 bases and V by 6 bases; bases with no gene match: 5. The germline V gene has CDR1 ENHRY and CDR2 SYGVKD. CDR3: CAIRSGGREQYF. CDR3 coding DNA: TGTGCCATCAGATCAGGGGGACGCGAGCAGTACTTC.

The rearrangement uses TRBV7-9 and TRBJ2-1; 10 nucleotides match TRBD2. This CDR3 has 16 amino acids. Germline lookup yields CDR1 SEHNR and CDR2 FQNEAQ (reference sequence). The trim removed 5 bases at V and 4 bases at J, leaving 8 bases unmatched. CDR3 in DNA: TGTGCCAGCAGCCAAATAGCGGGAGGACTTTACAATGAGCAGTTCTTC. This codes for CASSQIAGGLYNEQFF.

The chain employs TRBV6-8 and TRBJ2-2, with 14 bases identical to TRBD2. Germline V CDR1 and CDR2: MNHGY, SAAAGT. Trimming took 2 bases from V and 3 from J; bases not matched to a gene: 11. The CDR3 extends over 20 amino acids. The CDR3 loop reads CASSYPRGLAGVSDTGELFF. CDR3 coding DNA: TGTGCCAGCAGTTACCCCCGGGGACTAGCGGGAGTTAGCGACACCGGGGAGCTGTTTTTT.

The chain has TRBV28 and TRBJ2-3; 9 bases fit TRBD2. The CDR3 spans 14 residues. Trimming removed 7 bases from V and 3 bases from J; junction bases left unmatched: 5. Looked up from germline, CDR1 is MDHEN and CDR2 is SYDVKM. In DNA form, the CDR3 reads TGTGCCAGCAATTCTGCGGGAGGGACAGATACGCAGTATTTT. Its protein product is CASNSAGGTDTQYF.

This clone appeared a few times. The chain links TRBV7-3 to TRBJ2-6; 7 bases match TRBD2. Germline values: CDR1 SGHTA, CDR2 FQGTGA. The length of the CDR3 is 17 residues. After removal of 5 bases from V and 1 base from J, the junction contained 8 bases not matched to a gene. The DNA of the CDR3 is TGTGCCAGCAGCGAAGGGAGGGTTCCATCTGGGGCCAACGTCCTGACTTTC. It translates to CASSEGRVPSGANVLTF.

The chain joins TRBV27 to TRBJ2-5; TRBD1 matches 9 bases. The CDR3 covers 17 residues. The trim removed 3 bases at V and 1 base at J, leaving 9 bases unmatched. The germline V gene encodes CDR1 MNHEY and CDR2 SMNVEV (reference sequence). CDR3 sequence reads: CASSFLLPGQGQETQYF. CDR3 DNA sequence: TGTGCCAGCAGTTTCCTCCTACCGGGACAGGGCCAAGAGACCCAGTACTTC.

The rearrangement uses TRBV5-1 and TRBJ2-3; TRBD2 matches 8 bases. Germline loops: CDR1 SGHRS, CDR2 YFSETQ. The CDR3 has 15 residues. J was trimmed by 4 bases and V by 1 base; bases with no gene match: 5. The CDR3 reads CASSLIGGGPDTQYF. The DNA of the CDR3 is TGCGCCAGCAGCTTGATCGGCGGGGGGCCAGATACGCAGTATTTT.

Only a few counts were recorded for this clone. This chain links TRBV7-2 with TRBJ1-5; D is uncertain. The CDR3 runs to 13 residues. Germline V gives CDR1 SGHTA, CDR2 FQGNSA. Deletions cut 2 bases from V and 3 bases from J, with 5 bases between. The CDR3 region has the DNA TGTGCCAGCAGCTTACAAGCCAATCAGCCCCAGCATTTT. Its protein is CASSLQANQPQHF. The full variable domain, with the rest looked up from reference TRBV7-2 and TRBJ1-5, is GAGVSQSPSNKVTEKGKDVELRCDPISGHTALYWYRQSLGQGLEFLIYFQGNSAPDKSGLPSDRFSAERTGGSVSTLTIQRTQQEDSAVYLCASSLQANQPQHFGDGTRLSIL.

This chain uses TRBV2 with TRBJ1-5; D gene ambiguous. This CDR3 contains 14 residues. The V gene lost 1 base and the J gene lost 3 bases, with 7 bases spanning the gap. Germline CDR1 and CDR2: SNHLY and FYNNEI. The CDR3 region is CASSEDHFNQPQHF. CDR3 sequence (DNA): TGTGCCAGCAGTGAAGATCATTTCAATCAGCCCCAGCATTTT.

The CDR3 loop is CASSYFGRINTEAFF. In DNA form, the CDR3 reads TGTGCCAGCAGTTACTTCGGGAGAATTAACACTGAAGCTTTCTTT. J is TRBJ1-1 and V is TRBV6-5; D gene ambiguous. This CDR3 has 15 residues. The germline gives CDR1 MNHEY, CDR2 SVGAGI. Between the trimmed V and J ends, which lost 1 base and 2 bases, there was a span of 11 bases.

This chain joins TRBV19 and TRBJ1-5, with TRBD1 matching over 7 bases. This CDR3 is built from 15 residues. The germline V gene has CDR1 LNHDA and CDR2 SQIVND (reference sequence). Trimming took 7 bases from V and 4 from J; bases not matched to a gene: 10. The CDR3 spells CASNQQGYWNQPQHF. The CDR3 DNA reads as TGTGCCAGTAACCAACAGGGGTACTGGAATCAGCCCCAGCATTTT.

This chain connects TRBV28 to TRBJ1-4; possibly TRBD1 for D (5 bases). The germline V gene encodes CDR1 MDHEN and CDR2 SYDVKM. V was trimmed by 3 bases and J by 7 bases, leaving 15 bases between them. CDR3 size: 15 residues. The CDR3, as DNA: TGTGCCAGCAGTTTGTCCGGGACTGGGACTGAAAAACTGTTTTTT. It translates to CASSLSGTGTEKLFF.

The chain employs TRBV11-3 and TRBJ2-3, with 13 bases identical to TRBD2. Germline CDR1 SGHNT, CDR2 YENEEA. J gave up 6 bases and V 5 bases, and 11 bases lay outside the gene matches. The CDR3 has 17 amino acids. The CDR3 coding sequence is TGTGCCAGCAGCCAGGGACTAGCGGGAAGGTTCTCGGATACGCAGTATTTT. As protein: CASSQGLAGRFSDTQYF.